This T cell receptor beta chain originates from a study of T cells after yellow fever vaccination (dated by TCRdb to between 2018 and 2020). Study-level background: Libraries from fractions with low cell numbers were prepared with the SMART-Seq v4 Ultra Low Input RNA kit. To follow T-cell clones before and after primary and booster YFV17D yellow fever vaccination, bulk TCR alpha and beta repertoires were sequenced over time. Two healthy male donors made up the cohort, one aged 18 to 30 years and the other aged 30 to 39 years. Blood samples were taken at several timepoints before and after primary and secondary immunization, and bulk PBMC replicates and cell subsets were isolated. Points the paper makes about the study in general: A small share of clonotypes occurred in both CD4 and CD8 compartments, likely arising from convergent recombination. After the booster, most of the clones that had expanded following primary vaccination were detected again (roughly 96% of CD4 and more than 85% of CD8), which suggests that memory was broadly maintained. Because only two donors were included in the study, the extent to which the findings can be generalized is limited. FACS-sorted repertoires could contain abundant contaminating clonotypes from the bulk population, so computational filtering was required. The secondary T-cell response was weaker than the primary response but faster, peaking on day 5 instead of day 15.

Note on this clonotype: Its recognized antigen is unknown. Base qualities are not recorded, but no much larger clone differs from it by a single base.

Synthesis of TCR cDNA relied on 5'RACE template switching, a step that introduced a universal primer site along with unique molecular identifiers. Priming of cDNA synthesis was performed from both the TCR alpha and TCR beta constant segments. Libraries were amplified in two PCR steps, with sample barcodes and sequencing adapters added in the second step. Sequencing of libraries was performed on Illumina HiSeq 2500 (2x100 bp) or NovaSeq (2x150 bp). Regarding the original processing steps: MIGEC handled demultiplexing of reads and collapsing into UMI consensus sequences, while MiXCR performed V(D)J alignment. Clonotypes responding to the vaccine were identified with edgeR on replicate PBMC samples, with the criteria of FDR below 0.01 and a log2 fold change above 5 up to day 15. Each bulk clonotype received a CD4 or CD8 identity based on whether the sequenced CD4 or CD8 repertoire contained that clonotype at higher abundance. The public reads were reprocessed in TCRdb via fastp at Q25 and MiXCR, keeping in-frame beta chains. Rows are unified per CDR3 protein, each entry keeping the most common DNA and genes. The V and J calls, along with clone size, are taken from TCRdb and not from the paper's own processing. The sample table records 500,000 to 650,000 distinct CDR3 sequences; approximately 12% of these occur just once. About 14% of the sample lies in the top ten.

Read against the paper, the sample's treatment or condition label means: live attenuated yellow fever vaccine strain. At each blood-draw timepoint, two biological replicates of bulk PBMCs were obtained. PBMCs were isolated from peripheral blood using a standard Ficoll-Paque protocol. TriZol was used to extract RNA from bulk PBMCs, CD4 and CD8 fractions, and dextramer-positive and dextramer-negative fractions. Here V drops 1 base and J drops 1 base, and the junction holds 3 bases not matched to any gene. The CDR1 and CDR2 encoded by the germline V gene are MDHEN and SYDVKM. From the cysteine through the phenylalanine, the CDR3 covers 15 amino acids. Only CDR3 DNA remains: 45 bases, in frame from the first base.

The chain is made from TRBV28 and TRBJ2-5, with 7 bases in between that match TRBD2. The sequence derives from a man aged 25-45 years who received the YFV17D yellow fever vaccine. The specimen comprised PBMCs, sampled on the day of the yellow fever booster vaccination. The DNA is as follows: TGTGCCAGCAGTTTATTGGGGGAGGGCCAAGAGACCCAGTACTTC. This gives the protein CASSLLGEGQETQYF.